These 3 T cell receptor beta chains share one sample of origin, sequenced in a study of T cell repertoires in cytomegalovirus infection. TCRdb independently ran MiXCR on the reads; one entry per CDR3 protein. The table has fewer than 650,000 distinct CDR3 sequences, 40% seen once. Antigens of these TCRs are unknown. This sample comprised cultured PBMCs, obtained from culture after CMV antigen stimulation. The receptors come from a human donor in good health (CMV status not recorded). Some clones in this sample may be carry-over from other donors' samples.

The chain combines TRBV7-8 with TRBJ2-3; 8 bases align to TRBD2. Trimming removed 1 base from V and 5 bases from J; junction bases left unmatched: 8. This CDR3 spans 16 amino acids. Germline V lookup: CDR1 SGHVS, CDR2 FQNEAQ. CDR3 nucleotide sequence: TGTGCCAGCAGCTTAGTTTCTGGTAGCGGGGTAGATACGCAGTATTTT. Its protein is CASSLVSGSGVDTQYF.

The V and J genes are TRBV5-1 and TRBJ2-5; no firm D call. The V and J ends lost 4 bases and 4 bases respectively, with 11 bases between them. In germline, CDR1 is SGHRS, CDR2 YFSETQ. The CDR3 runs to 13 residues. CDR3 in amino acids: CASSQSPRETQYF. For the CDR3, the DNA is TGCGCCAGCAGCCAGAGCCCTAGAGAGACCCAGTACTTC.

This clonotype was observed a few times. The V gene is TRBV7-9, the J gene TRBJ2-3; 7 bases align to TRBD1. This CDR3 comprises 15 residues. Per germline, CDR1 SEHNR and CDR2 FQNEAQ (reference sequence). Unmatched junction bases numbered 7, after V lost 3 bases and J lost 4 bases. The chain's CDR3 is CASSFTGVDADTQYF. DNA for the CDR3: TGTGCCAGCAGCTTCACAGGGGTGGACGCAGATACGCAGTATTTT.